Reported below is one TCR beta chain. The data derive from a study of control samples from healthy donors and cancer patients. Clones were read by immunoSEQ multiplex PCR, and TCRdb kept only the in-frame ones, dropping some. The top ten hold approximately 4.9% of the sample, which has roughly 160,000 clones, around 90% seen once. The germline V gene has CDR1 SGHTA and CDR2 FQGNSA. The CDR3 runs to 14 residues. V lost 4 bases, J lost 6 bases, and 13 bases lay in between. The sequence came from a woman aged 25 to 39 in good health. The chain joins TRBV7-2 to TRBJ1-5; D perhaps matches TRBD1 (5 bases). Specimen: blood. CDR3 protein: CASSSGGVTQPQHF. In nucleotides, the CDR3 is TGTGCCAGCAGCTCCGGAGGGGTCACTCAGCCCCAGCATTTT.